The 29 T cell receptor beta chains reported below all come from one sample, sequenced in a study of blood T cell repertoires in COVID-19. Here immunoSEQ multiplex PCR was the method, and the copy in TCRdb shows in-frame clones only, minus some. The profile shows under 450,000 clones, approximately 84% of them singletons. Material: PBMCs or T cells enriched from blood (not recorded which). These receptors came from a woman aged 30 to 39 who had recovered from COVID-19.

The CDR3 protein is CASSQRQLNTEAFF. The DNA for the CDR3 is TGTGCCAGCAGCCAAAGACAGCTGAACACTGAAGCTTTCTTT. This rearrangement joins TRBV4-2 to TRBJ1-1; possibly TRBD1 for D (5 bases). This CDR3 has 14 residues. The V end lost 2 bases, the J end lost 0 bases, and 7 bases lay between the germline ends. Looked up from germline, CDR1 is LGHNA and CDR2 is YNFKEQ.

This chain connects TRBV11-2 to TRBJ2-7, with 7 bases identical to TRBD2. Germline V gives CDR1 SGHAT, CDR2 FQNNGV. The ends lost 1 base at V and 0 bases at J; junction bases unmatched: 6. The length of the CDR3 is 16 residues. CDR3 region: CASSLAGGGPSYEQYF. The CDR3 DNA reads TGTGCCAGCAGCTTAGCTGGGGGGGGACCCTCCTACGAGCAGTACTTC.

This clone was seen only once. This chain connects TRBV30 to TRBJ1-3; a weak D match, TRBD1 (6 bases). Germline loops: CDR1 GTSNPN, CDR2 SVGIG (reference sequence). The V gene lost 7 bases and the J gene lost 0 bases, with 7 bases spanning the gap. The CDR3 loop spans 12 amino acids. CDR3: CASDSSGNTIYF. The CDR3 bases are TGTGCCTCGGACAGCTCTGGAAACACCATATATTTT.

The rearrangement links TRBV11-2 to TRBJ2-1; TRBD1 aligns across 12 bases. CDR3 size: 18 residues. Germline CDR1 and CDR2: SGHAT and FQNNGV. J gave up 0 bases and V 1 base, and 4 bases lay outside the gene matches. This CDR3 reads CASSLVAGQGASYNEQFF. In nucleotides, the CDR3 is TGTGCCAGCAGCTTAGTCGCGGGACAGGGGGCCTCCTACAATGAGCAGTTCTTC.

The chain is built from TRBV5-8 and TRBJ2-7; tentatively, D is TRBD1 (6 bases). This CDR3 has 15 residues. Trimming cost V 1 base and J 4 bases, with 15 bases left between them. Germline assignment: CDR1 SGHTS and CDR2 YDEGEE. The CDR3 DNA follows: TGTGCCAGCAGCTTGTGGGCAGGGGAAGGTTACGAGCAGTACTTC. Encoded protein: CASSLWAGEGYEQYF.

CDR3 in DNA: TGTGCCAGCAGTGGCGGCTCCTATAATTCACCCCTCCACTTT. Protein: CASSGGSYNSPLHF. This sequence joins TRBV7-9 and TRBJ1-6, with unresolved D. CDR1 is SEHNR, CDR2 FQNEAQ, per germline (reference sequence). CDR3 length equals 14 residues. V shed 6 bases and J shed 0 bases, with 6 bases lying between them.

CDR3 DNA: TGTGCCAGCAGCTCCTTCTACGAGCAGTACTTC. This codes for CASSSFYEQYF. The chain combines TRBV7-2 with TRBJ2-7; D is unresolved. Germline-derived CDR1 and CDR2 are SGHTA and FQGNSA. V gave up 4 bases and J gave up 3 bases, with 4 bases separating them. CDR3 size: 11 residues.

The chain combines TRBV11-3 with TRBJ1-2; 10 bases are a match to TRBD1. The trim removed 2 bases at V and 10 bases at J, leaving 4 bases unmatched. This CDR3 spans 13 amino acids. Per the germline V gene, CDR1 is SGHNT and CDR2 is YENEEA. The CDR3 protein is CASSLRDRGLYTF. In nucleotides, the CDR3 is TGTGCCAGCAGCTTACGGGACAGGGGTCTCTACACCTTC.

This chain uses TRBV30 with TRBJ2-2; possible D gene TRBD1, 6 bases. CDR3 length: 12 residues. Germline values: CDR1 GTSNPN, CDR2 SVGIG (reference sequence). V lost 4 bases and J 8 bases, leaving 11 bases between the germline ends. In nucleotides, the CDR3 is TGTGCCTGGATACAGGGTTCTGGGGAGCTGTTTTTT. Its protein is CAWIQGSGELFF.

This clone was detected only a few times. CDR3 DNA sequence: TGTGCCAGCTCGAGGGCCTCAGATACGCAGTATTTT. Its protein product is CASSRASDTQYF. The gene calls are TRBV5-4 and TRBJ2-3; a possible D gene is TRBD2 (5 bases). The length of the CDR3 is 12 residues. Germline lookup yields CDR1 SGHNT and CDR2 YYREEE (reference sequence). The V end was cut by 7 bases, the J end by 4 bases, with 10 bases between.

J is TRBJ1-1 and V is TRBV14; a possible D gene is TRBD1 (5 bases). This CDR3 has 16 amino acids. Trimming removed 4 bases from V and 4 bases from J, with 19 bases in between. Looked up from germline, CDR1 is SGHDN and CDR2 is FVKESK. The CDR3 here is CASSLYATGLGTEAFF. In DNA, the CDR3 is TGTGCCAGCAGCCTATACGCTACAGGTCTAGGCACTGAAGCTTTCTTT. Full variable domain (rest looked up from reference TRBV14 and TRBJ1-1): EAGVTQFPSHSVIEKGQTVTLRCDPISGHDNLYWYRRVMGKEIKFLLHFVKESKQDESGMPNNRFLAERTGGTYSTLKVQPAELEDSGVYFCASSLYATGLGTEAFFGQGTRLTVV.

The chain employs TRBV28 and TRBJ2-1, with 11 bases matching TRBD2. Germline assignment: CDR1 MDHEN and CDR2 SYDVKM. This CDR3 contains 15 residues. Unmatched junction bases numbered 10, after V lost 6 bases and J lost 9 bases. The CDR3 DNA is TGTGCCAGCAGACCGACTAGCGGGATCGGCGGTGAGCAGTTCTTC. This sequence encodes CASRPTSGIGGEQFF.

This CDR3 reads CASSLPYQETQYF. In DNA, the CDR3 is TGCGCCAGCAGCTTGCCATACCAAGAGACCCAGTACTTC. The genes are TRBV5-1 and TRBJ2-5; no definite D call. V lost 1 base to trimming and J lost 0 bases, with 4 bases between them. This CDR3 is built from 13 residues. Germline values: CDR1 SGHRS, CDR2 YFSETQ.

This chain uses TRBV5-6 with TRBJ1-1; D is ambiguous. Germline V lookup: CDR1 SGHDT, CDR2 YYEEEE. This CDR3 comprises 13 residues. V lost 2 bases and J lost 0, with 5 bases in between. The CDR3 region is CASSFSLNTEAFF. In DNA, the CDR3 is TGTGCCAGCAGCTTTAGTTTGAACACTGAAGCTTTCTTT.

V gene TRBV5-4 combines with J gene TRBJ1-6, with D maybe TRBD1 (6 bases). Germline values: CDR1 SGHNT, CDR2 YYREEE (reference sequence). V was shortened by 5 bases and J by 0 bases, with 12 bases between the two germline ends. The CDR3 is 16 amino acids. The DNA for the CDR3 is TGTGCCAGCAGTTCCGACAGGAGCTCCTATAATTCACCCCTCCACTTT. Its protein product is CASSSDRSSYNSPLHF.

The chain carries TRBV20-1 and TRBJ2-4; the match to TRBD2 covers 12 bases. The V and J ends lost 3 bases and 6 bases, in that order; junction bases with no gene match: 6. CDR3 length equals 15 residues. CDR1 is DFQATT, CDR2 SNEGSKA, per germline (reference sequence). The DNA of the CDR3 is TGCAGTGCTAGTGCTAGCGGGGGGGCGGGAAACATTCAGTACTTC. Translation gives CSASASGGAGNIQYF.

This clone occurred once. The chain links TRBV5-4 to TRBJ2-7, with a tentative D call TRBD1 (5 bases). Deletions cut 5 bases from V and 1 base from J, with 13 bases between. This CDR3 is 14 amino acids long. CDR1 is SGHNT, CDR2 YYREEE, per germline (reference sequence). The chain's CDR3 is CASSVDRASYEQYF. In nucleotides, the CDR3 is TGTGCCAGCAGTGTCGACAGAGCGTCCTACGAGCAGTACTTC.

Here the CDR3 DNA reads TGCAGCGTTGAAGGTATTCATGGCGGCTACACCTTC. The encoded protein is CSVEGIHGGYTF. V usage is TRBV29-1 and J usage is TRBJ1-2; D gene ambiguous. This CDR3 spans 12 amino acids. Germline CDR1 is SQVTM and CDR2 is ANQGSEA. Trimming removed 1 base at V and 8 bases at J, with 11 bases between. The complete variable domain, with remaining parts taken from reference TRBV29-1 and TRBJ1-2, reads SAVISQKPSRDICQRGTSLTIQCQVDSQVTMMFWYRQQPGQSLTLIATANQGSEATYESGFVIDKFPISRPNLTFSTLTVSNMSPEDSSIYLCSVEGIHGGYTFGSGTRLTVV.

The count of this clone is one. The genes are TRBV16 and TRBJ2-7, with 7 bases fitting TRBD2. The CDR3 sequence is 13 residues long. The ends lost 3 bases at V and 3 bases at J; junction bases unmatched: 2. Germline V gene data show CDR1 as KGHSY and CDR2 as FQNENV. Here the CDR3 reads CASSHAGVYEQYF. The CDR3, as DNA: TGTGCCAGCAGCCATGCGGGGGTCTACGAGCAGTACTTC.

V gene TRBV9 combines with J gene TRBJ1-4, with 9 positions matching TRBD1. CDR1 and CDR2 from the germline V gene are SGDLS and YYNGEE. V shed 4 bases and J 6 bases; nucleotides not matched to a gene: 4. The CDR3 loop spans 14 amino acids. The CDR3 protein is CASSSRTGDEKLFF. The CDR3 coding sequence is TGTGCCAGCAGCTCGCGGACAGGGGATGAAAAACTGTTTTTT.

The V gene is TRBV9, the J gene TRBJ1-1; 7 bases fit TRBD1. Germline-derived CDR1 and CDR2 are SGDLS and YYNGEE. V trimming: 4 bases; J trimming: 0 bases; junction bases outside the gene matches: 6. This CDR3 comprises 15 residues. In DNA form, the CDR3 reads TGTGCCAGCAGCCCAAAGGGACAGATGAACACTGAAGCTTTCTTT. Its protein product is CASSPKGQMNTEAFF. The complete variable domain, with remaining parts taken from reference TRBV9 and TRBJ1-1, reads DSGVTQTPKHLITATGQRVTLRCSPRSGDLSVYWYQQSLDQGLQFLIQYYNGEERAKGNILERFSAQQFPDLHSELNLSSLELGDSALYFCASSPKGQMNTEAFFGQGTRLTVV.

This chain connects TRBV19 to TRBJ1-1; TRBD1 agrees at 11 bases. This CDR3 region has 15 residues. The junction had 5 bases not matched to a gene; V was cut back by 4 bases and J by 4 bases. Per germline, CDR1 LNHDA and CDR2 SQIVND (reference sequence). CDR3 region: CASSSWDRGGTEAFF. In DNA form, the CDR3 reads TGTGCCAGTAGTAGCTGGGACAGGGGGGGCACTGAAGCTTTCTTT. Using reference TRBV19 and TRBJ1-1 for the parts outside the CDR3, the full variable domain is DGGITQSPKYLFRKEGQNVTLSCEQNLNHDAMYWYRQDPGQGLRLIYYSQIVNDFQKGDIAEGYSVSREKKESFPLTVTSAQKNPTAFYLCASSSWDRGGTEAFFGQGTRLTVV.

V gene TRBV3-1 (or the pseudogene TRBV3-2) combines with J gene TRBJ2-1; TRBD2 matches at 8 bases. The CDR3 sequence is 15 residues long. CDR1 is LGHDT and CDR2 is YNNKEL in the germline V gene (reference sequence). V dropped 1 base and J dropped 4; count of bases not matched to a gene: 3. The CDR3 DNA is TGTGCCAGCAGCCAAGCTAGCGGGCCTTACAATGAGCAGTTCTTC. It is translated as CASSQASGPYNEQFF.

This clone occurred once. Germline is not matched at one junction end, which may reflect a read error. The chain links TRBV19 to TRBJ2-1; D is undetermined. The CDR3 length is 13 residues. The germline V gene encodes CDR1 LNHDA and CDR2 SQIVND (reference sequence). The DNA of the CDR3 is TGTGCCAGTAGTGATAGCTCCCACAATGAGCAGTTCTTC. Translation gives CASSDSSHNEQFF.

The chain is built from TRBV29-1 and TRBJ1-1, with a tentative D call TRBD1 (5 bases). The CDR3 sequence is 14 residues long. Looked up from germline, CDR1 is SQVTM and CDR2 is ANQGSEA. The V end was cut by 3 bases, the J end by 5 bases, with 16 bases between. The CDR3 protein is CSVESGTGLTEAFF. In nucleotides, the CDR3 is TGCAGCGTTGAGTCAGGGACTGGGTTGACTGAAGCTTTCTTT.

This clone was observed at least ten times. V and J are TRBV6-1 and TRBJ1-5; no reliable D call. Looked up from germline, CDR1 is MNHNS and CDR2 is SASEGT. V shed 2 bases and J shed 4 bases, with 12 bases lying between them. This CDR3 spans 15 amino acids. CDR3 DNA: TGTGCCAGCAGTGAATTCGCGACGGGTAATCAGCCCCAGCATTTT. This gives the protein CASSEFATGNQPQHF.

The CDR3 loop reads CASRGTDATNEKLFF. CDR3 DNA: TGTGCCAGCAGAGGGACTGACGCAACTAATGAAAAACTGTTTTTT. V and J are TRBV28 and TRBJ1-4; tentatively, D is TRBD1 (5 bases). The CDR3 spans 15 residues. Trimming removed 6 bases from V and 0 bases from J, with 11 bases in between. Germline V lookup: CDR1 MDHEN, CDR2 SYDVKM.

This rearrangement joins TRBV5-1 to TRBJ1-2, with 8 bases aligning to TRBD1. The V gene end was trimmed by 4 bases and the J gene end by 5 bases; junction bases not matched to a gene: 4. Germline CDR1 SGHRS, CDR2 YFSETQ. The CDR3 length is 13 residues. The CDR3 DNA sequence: TGCGCCAGCAGCCCGGACAGGGAGTATGGCTACACCTTC. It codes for CASSPDREYGYTF.

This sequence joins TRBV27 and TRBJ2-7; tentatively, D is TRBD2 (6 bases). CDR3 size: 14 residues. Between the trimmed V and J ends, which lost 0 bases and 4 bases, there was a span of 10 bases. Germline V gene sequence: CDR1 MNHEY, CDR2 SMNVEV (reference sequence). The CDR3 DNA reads TGTGCCAGCAGTTTATCGACTGGGAGGTACGAGCAGTACTTC. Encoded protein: CASSLSTGRYEQYF.